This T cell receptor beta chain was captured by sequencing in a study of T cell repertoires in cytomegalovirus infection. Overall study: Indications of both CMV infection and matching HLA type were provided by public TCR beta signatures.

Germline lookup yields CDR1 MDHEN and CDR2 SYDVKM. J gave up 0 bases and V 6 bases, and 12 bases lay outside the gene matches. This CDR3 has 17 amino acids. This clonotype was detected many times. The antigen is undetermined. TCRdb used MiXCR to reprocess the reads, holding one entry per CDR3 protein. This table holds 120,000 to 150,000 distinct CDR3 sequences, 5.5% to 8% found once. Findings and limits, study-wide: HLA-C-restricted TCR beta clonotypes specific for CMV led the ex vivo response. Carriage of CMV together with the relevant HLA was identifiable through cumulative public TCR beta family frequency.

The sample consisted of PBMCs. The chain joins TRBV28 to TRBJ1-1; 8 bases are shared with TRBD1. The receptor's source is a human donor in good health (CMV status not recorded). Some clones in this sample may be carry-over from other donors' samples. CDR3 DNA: TGTGCCAGCAGCCAAGGGACAGGACACACTTTGAACACTGAAGCTTTCTTT. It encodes CASSQGTGHTLNTEAFF.